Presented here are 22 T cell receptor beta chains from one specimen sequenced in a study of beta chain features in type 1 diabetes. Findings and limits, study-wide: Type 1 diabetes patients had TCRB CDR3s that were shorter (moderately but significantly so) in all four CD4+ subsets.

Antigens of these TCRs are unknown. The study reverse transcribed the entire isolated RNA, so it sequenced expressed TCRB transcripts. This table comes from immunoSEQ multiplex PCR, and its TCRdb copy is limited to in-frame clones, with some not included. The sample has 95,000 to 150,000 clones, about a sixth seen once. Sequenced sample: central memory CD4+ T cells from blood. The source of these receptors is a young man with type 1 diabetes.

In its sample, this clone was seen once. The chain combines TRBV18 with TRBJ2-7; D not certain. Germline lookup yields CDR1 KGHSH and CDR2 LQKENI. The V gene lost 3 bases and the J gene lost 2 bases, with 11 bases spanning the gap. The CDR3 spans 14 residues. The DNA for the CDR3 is TGTGCCAGCTCACCCACTGCTAATACCTACGAGCAGTACTTC. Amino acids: CASSPTANTYEQYF.

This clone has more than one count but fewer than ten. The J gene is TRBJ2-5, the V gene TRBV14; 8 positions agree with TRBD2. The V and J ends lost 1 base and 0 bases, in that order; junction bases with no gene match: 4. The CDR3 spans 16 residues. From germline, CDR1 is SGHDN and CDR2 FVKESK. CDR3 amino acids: CASSQVGGVYQETQYF. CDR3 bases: TGTGCCAGCAGCCAAGTCGGGGGGGTATACCAAGAGACCCAGTACTTC.

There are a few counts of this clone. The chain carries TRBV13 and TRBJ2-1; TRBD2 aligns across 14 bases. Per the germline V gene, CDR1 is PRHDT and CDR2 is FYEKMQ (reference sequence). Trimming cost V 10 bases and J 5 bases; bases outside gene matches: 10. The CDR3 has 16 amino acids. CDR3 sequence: CATQPRLAGGHNEQFF. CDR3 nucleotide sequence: TGTGCCACACAACCTCGACTAGCGGGGGGGCACAATGAGCAGTTCTTC. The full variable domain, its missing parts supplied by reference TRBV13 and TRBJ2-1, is AAGVIQSPRHLIKEKRETATLKCYPIPRHDTVYWYQQGPGQDPQFLISFYEKMQSDKGSIPDRFSAQQFSDYHSELNMSSLELGDSALYFCATQPRLAGGHNEQFFGPGTRLTVL.

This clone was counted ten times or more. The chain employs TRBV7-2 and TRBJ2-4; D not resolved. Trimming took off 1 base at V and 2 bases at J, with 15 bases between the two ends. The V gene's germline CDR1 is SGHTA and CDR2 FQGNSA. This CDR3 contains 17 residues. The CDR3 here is CASSLVGGFWSKNIQYF. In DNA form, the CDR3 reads TGTGCCAGCAGCTTAGTAGGCGGTTTTTGGTCCAAAAACATTCAGTACTTC.

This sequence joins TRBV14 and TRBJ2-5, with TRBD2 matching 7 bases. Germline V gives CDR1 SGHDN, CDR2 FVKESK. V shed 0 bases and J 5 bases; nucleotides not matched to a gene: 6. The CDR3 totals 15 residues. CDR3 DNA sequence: TGTGCCAGCAGCCAAGATACCGGGGGGATCGAGACCCAGTACTTC. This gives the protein CASSQDTGGIETQYF.

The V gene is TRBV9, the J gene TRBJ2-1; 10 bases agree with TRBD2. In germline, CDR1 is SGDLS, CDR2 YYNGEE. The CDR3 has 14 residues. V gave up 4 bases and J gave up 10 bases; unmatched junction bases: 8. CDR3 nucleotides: TGTGCCAGCAGCCCTAGCGGGGGACTCGGGGAGCAGTTCTTC. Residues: CASSPSGGLGEQFF.

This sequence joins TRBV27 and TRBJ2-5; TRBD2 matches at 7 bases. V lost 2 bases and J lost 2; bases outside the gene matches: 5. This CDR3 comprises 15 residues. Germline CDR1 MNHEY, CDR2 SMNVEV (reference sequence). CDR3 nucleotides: TGTGCCAGCAGTTTACTCAGCGGGGTACAAGAGACCCAGTACTTC. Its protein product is CASSLLSGVQETQYF.

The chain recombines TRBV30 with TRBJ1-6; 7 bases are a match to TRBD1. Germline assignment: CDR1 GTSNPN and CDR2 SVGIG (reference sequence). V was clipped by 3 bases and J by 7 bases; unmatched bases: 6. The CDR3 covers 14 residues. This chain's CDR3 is CAWSLTGVNSPLHF. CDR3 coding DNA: TGTGCCTGGAGCCTAACAGGGGTAAATTCACCCCTCCACTTT.

CDR3 sequence reads: CSVVRAYEQYF. The CDR3, as DNA: TGCAGCGTTGTCCGGGCCTACGAGCAGTACTTC. This sequence joins TRBV29-1 and TRBJ2-7; D ambiguous. V lost 4 bases, J lost 2 bases, and 6 bases lay in between. Germline V lookup: CDR1 SQVTM, CDR2 ANQGSEA. CDR3 length: 11 residues.

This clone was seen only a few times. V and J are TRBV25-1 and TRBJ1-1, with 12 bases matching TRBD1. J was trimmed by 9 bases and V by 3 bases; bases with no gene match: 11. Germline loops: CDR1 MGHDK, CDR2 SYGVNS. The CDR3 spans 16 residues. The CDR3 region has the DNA TGTGCCAGCAGTGATCCCCCGGGACAGGGGGCGCAAAAAGCTTTCTTT. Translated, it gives CASSDPPGQGAQKAFF. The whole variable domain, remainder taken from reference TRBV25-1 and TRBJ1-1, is EADIYQTPRYLVIGTGKKITLECSQTMGHDKMYWYQQDPGMELHLIHYSYGVNSTEKGDLSSESTVSRIRTEHFPLTLESARPSHTSQYLCASSDPPGQGAQKAFFGQGTRLTVV.

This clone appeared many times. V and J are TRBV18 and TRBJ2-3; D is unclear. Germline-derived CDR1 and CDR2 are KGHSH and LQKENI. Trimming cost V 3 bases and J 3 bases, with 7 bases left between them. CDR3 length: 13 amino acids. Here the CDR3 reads CASSPSRTDTQYF. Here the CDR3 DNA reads TGTGCCAGCTCACCTAGCAGAACAGATACGCAGTATTTT.

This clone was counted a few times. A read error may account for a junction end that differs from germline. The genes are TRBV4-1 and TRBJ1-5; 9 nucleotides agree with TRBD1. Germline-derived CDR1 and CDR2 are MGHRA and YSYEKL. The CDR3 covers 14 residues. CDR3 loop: CASSPTGGKQPQHF. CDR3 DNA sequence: TGCGCCAGCAGCCCCACAGGGGGCAAGCAGCCCCAGCATTTT.

The CDR3 is CASSLVVQGDYGYTF. CDR3 sequence (DNA): TGTGCCAGCAGCTTAGTGGTCCAGGGGGACTATGGCTACACCTTC. This chain uses TRBV13 with TRBJ1-2; 7 bases are a match to TRBD1. With V trimmed by 1 base and J by 3 bases, 5 bases remained unmatched. CDR1 and CDR2 from the germline V gene are PRHDT and FYEKMQ (reference sequence). CDR3 length: 15 residues.

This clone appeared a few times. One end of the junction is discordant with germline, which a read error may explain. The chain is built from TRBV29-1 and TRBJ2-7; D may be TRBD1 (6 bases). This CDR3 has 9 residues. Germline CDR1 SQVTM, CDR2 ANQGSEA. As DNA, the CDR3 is TGCAGCACTTGCCCTACAGGGTCCTTC. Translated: CSTCPTGSF.

The CDR3 nucleotides are TGTGCCAGCAGCCCACTTCCGGGACAGGGGGAATCACCCCTCCACTTT. This translates into CASSPLPGQGESPLHF. The gene calls are TRBV9 and TRBJ1-6, with 11 bases aligning to TRBD1. Germline V gene data show CDR1 as SGDLS and CDR2 as YYNGEE. The junction had 10 bases not matched to a gene; V was cut back by 4 bases and J by 10 bases. This CDR3 has 16 amino acids.

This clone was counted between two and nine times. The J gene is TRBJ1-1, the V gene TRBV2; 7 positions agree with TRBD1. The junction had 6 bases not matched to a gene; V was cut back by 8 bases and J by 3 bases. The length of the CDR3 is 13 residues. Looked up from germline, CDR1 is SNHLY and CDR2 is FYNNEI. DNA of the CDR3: TGTGCCAGCGGATCCAGGGGGGACACTGAAGCTTTCTTT. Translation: CASGSRGDTEAFF.

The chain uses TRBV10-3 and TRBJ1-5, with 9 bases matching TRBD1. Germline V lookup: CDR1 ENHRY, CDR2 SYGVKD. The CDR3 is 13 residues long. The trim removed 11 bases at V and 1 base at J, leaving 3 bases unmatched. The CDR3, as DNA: TGTGCCGCACAGGGGGCGAGCAATCAGCCCCAGCATTTT. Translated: CAAQGASNQPQHF.

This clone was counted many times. In DNA, the CDR3 is TGTGCCAGCAGCCAAGCCGGGACACTTTCACCCCTCCACTTT. It encodes CASSQAGTLSPLHF. The genes are TRBV9 and TRBJ1-6; TRBD1 might be the D (6 bases). Germline-derived CDR1 and CDR2 are SGDLS and YYNGEE. The CDR3 runs to 14 residues. Trimming stripped 4 bases from V and 9 bases from J, with 14 bases between. Full variable domain (outside the CDR3, taken from reference TRBV9 and TRBJ1-6): DSGVTQTPKHLITATGQRVTLRCSPRSGDLSVYWYQQSLDQGLQFLIQYYNGEERAKGNILERFSAQQFPDLHSELNLSSLELGDSALYFCASSQAGTLSPLHFGNGTRLTVT.

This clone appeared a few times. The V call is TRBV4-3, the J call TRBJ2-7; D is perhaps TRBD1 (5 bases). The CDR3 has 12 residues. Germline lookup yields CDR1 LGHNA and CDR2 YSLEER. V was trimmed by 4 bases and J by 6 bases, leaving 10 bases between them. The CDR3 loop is CASSPTGFEQYF. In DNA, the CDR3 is TGCGCCAGCAGCCCTACAGGATTCGAGCAGTACTTC.

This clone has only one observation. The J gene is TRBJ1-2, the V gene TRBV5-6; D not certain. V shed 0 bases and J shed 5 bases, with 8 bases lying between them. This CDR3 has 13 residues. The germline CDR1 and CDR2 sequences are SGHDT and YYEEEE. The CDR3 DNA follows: TGTGCCAGCAGCTTGGTTCATGTTTATGGCTACACCTTC. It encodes CASSLVHVYGYTF.

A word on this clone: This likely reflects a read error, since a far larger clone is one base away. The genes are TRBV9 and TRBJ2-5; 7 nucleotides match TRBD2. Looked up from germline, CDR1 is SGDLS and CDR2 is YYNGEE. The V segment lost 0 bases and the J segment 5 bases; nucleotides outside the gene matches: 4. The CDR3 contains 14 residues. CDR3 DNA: TGTGCCAGCAGCGTAGGGCAAGCGGGGGAGACCCAGTACTTC. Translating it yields CASSVGQAGETQYF.

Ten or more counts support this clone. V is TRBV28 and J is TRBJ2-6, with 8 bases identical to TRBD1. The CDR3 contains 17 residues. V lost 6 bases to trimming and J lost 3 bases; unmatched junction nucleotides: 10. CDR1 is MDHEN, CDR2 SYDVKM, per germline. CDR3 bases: TGTGCCAGCAGCCCACCCAGGGGGCTACGTGGGGCCAACGTCCTGACTTTC. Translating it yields CASSPPRGLRGANVLTF. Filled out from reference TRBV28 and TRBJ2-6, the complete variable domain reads DVKVTQSSRYLVKRTGEKVFLECVQDMDHENMFWYRQDPGLGLRLIYFSYDVKMKEKGDIPEGYSVSREKKERFSLILESASTNQTSMYLCASSPPRGLRGANVLTFGAGSRLTVL.